A selection of T cell receptor beta chains follows, all from one sample in a study of blood T cell repertoires in COVID-19. Profiling relied on immunoSEQ multiplex PCR, and the TCRdb table lists in-frame clones only, not all of them. The data show a few hundred thousand clones, with about nine tenths seen just once and about 1.7% held by the top ten. Sequencing was performed on PBMCs or T cells enriched from blood (not recorded which). The source of these receptors is a woman in her thirties who had recovered from COVID-19. CDR3s include the opening cysteine and the closing phenylalanine or tryptophan. A D gene is named only where the DNA matches it firmly. Clone size appears in some rows only: once, few, many, or a class for an expanded clone.

>TRBJ2-1|TRBV19|TRBD1|.
CASNQRDSTESDEQFF
TGTGCCAGTAACCAGAGGGACAGTACAGAAAGCGATGAGCAGTTCTTC
>TRBJ1-5|TRBV28|TRBD1|once
CASSLSRQGQQPQHF
TGTGCCAGCAGTTTATCCCGACAGGGGCAGCAGCCCCAGCATTTT
>TRBJ1-2|TRBV12-3/TRBV12-4|.|.
CASSLGVTGYTF
TGTGCCAGCAGTTTAGGAGTAACTGGCTACACCTTC
>TRBJ2-3|TRBV19|.|.
CASSIGSGSTDTQYF
TGTGCCAGTAGTATAGGTAGCGGAAGCACAGATACGCAGTATTTT
>TRBJ2-3|TRBV10-1|TRBD2|.
CASSEYAGGTDTQYF
TGCGCCAGCAGTGAGTATGCGGGAGGCACAGATACGCAGTATTTT
>TRBJ2-7|TRBV4-1|.|few
CASSQGGRGSGEQYF
TGCGCCAGCAGCCAAGGGGGCAGGGGATCGGGGGAGCAGTACTTC
>TRBJ2-3|TRBV28|TRBD2|.
CASSRPPRLAGGTDTQYF
TGTGCCAGCAGCCGCCCCCCAAGGCTAGCGGGAGGAACAGATACGCAGTATTTT
>TRBJ2-3|TRBV5-1|TRBD2|.
CASSFFPSGSFSDTQYF
TGCGCCAGCAGCTTCTTCCCTAGCGGGAGTTTCTCAGATACGCAGTATTTT
>TRBJ1-2|TRBV4-3|.|.
CASSQDTGLGGYTF
TGCGCCAGCAGCCAAGATACAGGTCTTGGAGGCTACACCTTC
>TRBJ1-1|TRBV15|.|once
CATSRDREVGAFF
TGTGCCACCAGCAGAGATCGGGAGGTTGGAGCTTTCTTT
>TRBJ2-7|TRBV5-8|.|.
CASSLVVSGIPYEQYF
TGTGCCAGCAGCTTGGTGGTATCAGGGATTCCCTACGAGCAGTACTTC
>TRBJ2-2|TRBV3-1/TRBV3-2|TRBD2|.
CASSFGLAVTGELFF
TGTGCCAGCAGCTTCGGACTAGCGGTCACCGGGGAGCTGTTTTTT
>TRBJ2-7|TRBV2|.|.
CASSEAGFRRSSYEQYF
TGTGCCAGCAGTGAAGCGGGTTTCAGGCGTAGCTCCTACGAGCAGTACTTC
>TRBJ2-1|TRBV3-1/TRBV3-2|TRBD2|.
CASRGTMGEQFF
TGTGCCAGCAGAGGGACTATGGGTGAGCAGTTCTTC
>TRBJ2-3|TRBV14|.|once
CASSRRSGAKTDTQYF
TGTGCCAGCAGCCGACGGTCAGGCGCCAAAACAGATACGCAGTATTTT
>TRBJ1-1|TRBV18|.|.
CASSPKQGIEAFF
TGTGCCAGCTCACCTAAACAGGGTATTGAAGCTTTCTTT
>TRBJ1-3|TRBV18|.|.
CASSPGVDSGNTIYF
TGTGCCAGCTCACCGGGCGTAGACTCTGGAAACACCATATATTTT
>TRBJ1-2|TRBV7-9|.|.
CASSLVAGRGGYGYTF
TGTGCCAGCAGCTTAGTTGCCGGTCGGGGAGGCTATGGCTACACCTTC
>TRBJ1-5|TRBV2|TRBD1|.
CASSEQGLSNQPQHF
TGTGCCAGCAGCGAACAGGGGCTTAGCAATCAGCCCCAGCATTTT
>TRBJ2-3|TRBV10-1|.|.
CANAPAPGETITDTQYF
TGCGCCAACGCCCCAGCTCCGGGGGAAACGATCACAGATACGCAGTATTTT
>TRBJ2-7|TRBV11-3|.|.
CASSSSVAHEQYF
TGTGCCAGCAGCTCCTCAGTGGCCCACGAGCAGTACTTC
>TRBJ1-6|TRBV7-9|TRBD1|.
CASGQGNSPLHF
TGTGCCAGCGGACAGGGGAATTCACCCCTCCACTTT
>TRBJ1-1|TRBV6-4|.|.
CASSTNNRKNTEAFF
TGTGCCAGCAGTACCAACAACAGGAAGAACACTGAAGCTTTCTTT
>TRBJ2-7|TRBV28|.|.
CASKQQVTLYEQYF
TGTGCCAGCAAGCAACAGGTTACGCTCTACGAGCAGTACTTC
>TRBJ2-7|TRBV5-1|.|.
CASSLAGTYEQYF
TGCGCCAGCAGCTTGGCCGGTACCTACGAGCAGTACTTC
>TRBJ1-1|TRBV30|.|.
CAWKPGLNTEAFF
TGTGCCTGGAAGCCGGGGTTGAACACTGAAGCTTTCTTT
>TRBJ1-2|TRBV19|TRBD1|.
CASLSRDRGPWRGGYTF
TGTGCCAGCCTTTCCCGGGACAGGGGGCCCTGGCGTGGAGGCTACACCTTC